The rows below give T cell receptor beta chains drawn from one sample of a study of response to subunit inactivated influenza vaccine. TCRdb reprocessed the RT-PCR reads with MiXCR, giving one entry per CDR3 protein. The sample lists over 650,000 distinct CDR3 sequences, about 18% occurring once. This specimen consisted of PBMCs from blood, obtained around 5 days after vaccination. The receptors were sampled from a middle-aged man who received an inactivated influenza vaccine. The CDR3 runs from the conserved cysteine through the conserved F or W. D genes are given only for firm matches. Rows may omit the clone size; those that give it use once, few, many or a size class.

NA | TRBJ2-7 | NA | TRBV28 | CASRETKSYEQYF | TGTGCCAGCAGGGAAACCAAATCCTACGAGCAGTACTTC
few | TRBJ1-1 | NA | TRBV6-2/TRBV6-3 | CATQYIRAGTEAFF | TGTGCCACCCAATACATCAGGGCCGGGACTGAAGCTTTCTTT
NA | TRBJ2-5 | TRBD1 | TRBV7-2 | CASSAGQGAQETQYF | TGTGCCAGCAGCGCAGGACAGGGGGCGCAAGAGACCCAGTACTTC
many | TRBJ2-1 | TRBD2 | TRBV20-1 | CSARFGREFDEQFF | TGCAGTGCTCGGTTTGGGCGGGAGTTTGATGAGCAGTTCTTC
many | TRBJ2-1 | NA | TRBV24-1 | CATSDPRIGVNEQFF | TGTGCCACCAGTGATCCCCGGATAGGAGTCAATGAGCAGTTCTTC
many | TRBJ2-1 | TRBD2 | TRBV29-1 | CSVEDRLAGVGEQFF | TGCAGCGTTGAAGATCGGCTAGCGGGAGTAGGTGAGCAGTTCTTC
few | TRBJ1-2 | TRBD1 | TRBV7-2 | CAIVDREDYGYTF | TGTGCCATCGTGGACAGGGAAGACTATGGCTACACCTTC
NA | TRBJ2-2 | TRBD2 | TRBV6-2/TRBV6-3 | CASSPGVAGEVLPLNTGELFF | TGTGCCAGCAGCCCCGGGGTAGCGGGAGAGGTACTACCCCTGAACACCGGGGAGCTGTTTTTT
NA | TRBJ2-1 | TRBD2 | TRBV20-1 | CSASGGAYEQFF | TGCAGTGCTAGCGGGGGGGCCTATGAGCAGTTCTTC
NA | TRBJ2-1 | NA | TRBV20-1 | CSARDLSSSYNEQFF | TGCAGTGCTAGAGATCTATCTAGCTCCTACAATGAGCAGTTCTTC
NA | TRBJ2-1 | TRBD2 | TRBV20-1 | CSARDQRGASRKQFF | TGCAGTGCTAGAGACCAGCGGGGGGCCTCAAGGAAGCAGTTCTTC
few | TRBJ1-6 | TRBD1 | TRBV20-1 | CSARAPGQGYSPLHF | TGCAGTGCTAGAGCACCGGGACAGGGTTATTCACCCCTCCACTTT
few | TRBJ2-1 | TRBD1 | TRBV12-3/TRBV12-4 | CASSRGQGWYNEQFF | TGTGCCAGCAGTCGCGGACAGGGCTGGTACAATGAGCAGTTCTTC
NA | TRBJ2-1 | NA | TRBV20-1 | CSAFDGTTYNEQFF | TGCAGTGCTTTTGACGGGACGACCTACAATGAGCAGTTCTTC
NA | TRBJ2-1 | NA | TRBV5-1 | CASRDGTLLPYNEQFF | TGCGCCAGCAGGGACGGGACACTGTTACCATACAATGAGCAGTTCTTC
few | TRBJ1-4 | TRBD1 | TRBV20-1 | CSARELTGSSATNEKLFF | TGCAGTGCTAGAGAACTGACAGGGTCGTCGGCAACTAATGAAAAACTGTTTTTT
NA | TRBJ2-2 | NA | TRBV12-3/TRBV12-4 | CASSLVRRLTGELFF | TGTGCCAGCAGTTTAGTTAGGCGGCTTACCGGGGAGCTGTTTTTT
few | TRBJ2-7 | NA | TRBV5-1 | CASSLDGQYEQYF | TGCGCCAGCAGCTTGGATGGACAGTACGAGCAGTACTTC
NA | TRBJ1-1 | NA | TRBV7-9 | CASSTMGRTEAFF | TGTGCCAGCAGCACGATGGGGAGGACTGAAGCTTTCTTT
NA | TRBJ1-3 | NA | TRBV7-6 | CASSLGWGSGNTIYF | TGTGCCAGCAGCTTAGGATGGGGTTCTGGAAACACCATATATTTT
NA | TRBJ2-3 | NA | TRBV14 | CASSHSSHRGGPDTQYF | TGTGCCAGCAGCCATTCCTCCCACCGTGGGGGCCCAGATACGCAGTATTTT
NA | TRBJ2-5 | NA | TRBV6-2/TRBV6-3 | CASSYKSTQETQYF | TGTGCCAGCAGTTATAAGAGTACCCAAGAGACCCAGTACTTC
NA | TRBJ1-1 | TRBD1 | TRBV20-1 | CTASRQGAATEAFF | TGCACTGCTAGCCGCCAGGGGGCGGCCACTGAAGCTTTCTTT
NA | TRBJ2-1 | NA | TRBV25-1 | CASSGSGTSHYNEQFF | TGTGCCAGCAGTGGGTCCGGGACCTCGCACTACAATGAGCAGTTCTTC
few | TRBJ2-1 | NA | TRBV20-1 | CSARGGASSINEQFF | TGCAGTGCTAGGGGGGGGGCTAGTTCAATCAATGAGCAGTTCTTC
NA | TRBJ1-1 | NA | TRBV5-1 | CASSLDGEGNTEAFF | TGCGCCAGCAGCTTGGATGGGGAGGGGAACACTGAAGCTTTCTTT
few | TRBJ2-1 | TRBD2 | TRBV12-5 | CASGYGLEQFF | TGTGCTAGTGGTTACGGACTAGAACAGTTCTTC
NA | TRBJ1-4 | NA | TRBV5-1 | CASSPAGSGSEKLFF | TGCGCCAGCAGCCCCGCCGGGTCGGGGAGTGAAAAACTGTTTTTT
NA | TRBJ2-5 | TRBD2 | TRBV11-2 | CASSTIAGEETQYF | TGTGCCAGCAGCACCATAGCGGGAGAAGAGACCCAGTACTTC
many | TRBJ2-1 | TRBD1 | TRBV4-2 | CASSQDPDRGYNEQFF | TGTGCCAGCAGCCAAGATCCGGACAGGGGCTACAATGAGCAGTTCTTC
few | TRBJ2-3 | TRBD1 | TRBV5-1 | CASSLFGRGPTDTQYF | TGCGCCAGCAGCTTGTTTGGCAGGGGGCCAACAGATACGCAGTATTTT
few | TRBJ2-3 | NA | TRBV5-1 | CASSSGGQDTQYF | TGCGCCAGCAGCTCCGGCGGGCAAGATACGCAGTATTTT
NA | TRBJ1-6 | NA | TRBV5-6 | CASSFGGPPDNSPLHF | TGTGCCAGCAGCTTCGGGGGACCCCCCGATAATTCACCCCTCCACTTT
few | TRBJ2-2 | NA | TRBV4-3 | CASSRYLSANTGELFF | TGCGCCAGCAGCCGTTACCTCAGCGCGAACACCGGGGAGCTGTTTTTT
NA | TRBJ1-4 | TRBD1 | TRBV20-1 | CSARRTGVTTNEKLFF | TGCAGTGCTAGACGGACAGGGGTAACAACTAATGAAAAACTGTTTTTT
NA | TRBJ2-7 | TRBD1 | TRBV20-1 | CSARQAGGLSYEQYF | TGCAGTGCTAGACAAGCAGGGGGCCTCTCCTACGAGCAGTACTTC
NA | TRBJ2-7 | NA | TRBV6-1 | CASNPNGGREQYF | TGTGCCAGCAACCCTAACGGCGGACGGGAGCAGTACTTC
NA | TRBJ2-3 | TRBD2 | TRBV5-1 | CASSLSQRGGSTDTQYF | TGCGCCAGCAGCTTGTCCCAGCGGGGGGGGAGCACAGATACGCAGTATTTT
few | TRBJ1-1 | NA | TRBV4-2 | CASSQEGGAEAFF | TGTGCCAGCAGCCAAGAAGGGGGAGCTGAAGCTTTCTTT
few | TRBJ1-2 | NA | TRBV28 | CASSLVARAGGYTF | TGTGCCAGCAGCCTGGTAGCCCGAGCGGGGGGCTACACCTTC
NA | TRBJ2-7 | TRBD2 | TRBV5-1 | CASSTSGGGSYEQYF | TGCGCCAGCAGCACCTCGGGGGGAGGCTCCTACGAGCAGTACTTC
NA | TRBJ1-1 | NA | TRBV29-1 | CSVGGTADEAFF | TGCAGCGTGGGGGGGACGGCCGATGAAGCTTTCTTT
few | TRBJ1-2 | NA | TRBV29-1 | CSVERDYGYTF | TGCAGCGTTGAACGGGACTATGGCTACACCTTC
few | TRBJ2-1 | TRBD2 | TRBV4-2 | CASSQDRLAGRNEQFF | TGTGCCAGCAGCCAAGATCGACTAGCGGGTAGGAATGAGCAGTTCTTC
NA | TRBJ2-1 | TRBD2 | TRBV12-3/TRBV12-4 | CASRTTSGRAHEQFF | TGTGCCAGCAGAACAACTAGCGGGAGGGCCCATGAGCAGTTCTTC
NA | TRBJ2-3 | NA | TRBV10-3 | CAIRRTASWTDTQYF | TGTGCCATCAGACGGACAGCCAGCTGGACAGATACGCAGTATTTT
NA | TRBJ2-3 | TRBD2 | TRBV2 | CATSPGGRDTQYF | TGTGCCACCTCCCCGGGGGGGAGAGATACGCAGTATTTT
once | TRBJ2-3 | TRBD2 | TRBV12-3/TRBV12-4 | CASRYSGSVDTQYF | TGTGCCAGCAGATACAGCGGGAGCGTAGATACGCAGTATTTT
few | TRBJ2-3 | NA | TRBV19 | CAAQPGPGVSTDTQYF | TGTGCCGCCCAACCGGGGCCGGGGGTCTCAACAGATACGCAGTATTTT
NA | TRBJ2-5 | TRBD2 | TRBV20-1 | CSARGASGGLTQETQYF | TGCAGTGCTAGAGGTGCTAGCGGGGGTCTAACGCAAGAGACCCAGTACTTC
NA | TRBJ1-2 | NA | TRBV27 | CASSLWSGARYTF | TGTGCCAGCAGTTTATGGTCGGGGGCTCGCTACACCTTC
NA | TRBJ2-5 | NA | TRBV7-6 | CASSPLVVETQYF | TGTGCCAGCAGCCCACTAGTAGTAGAGACCCAGTACTTC
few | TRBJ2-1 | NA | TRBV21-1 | CASSQKGRGRPYNEQFF | TGTGCCAGCAGCCAAAAGGGGAGGGGCCGACCCTACAATGAGCAGTTCTTC
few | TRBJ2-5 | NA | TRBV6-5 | CASSSAAPSETQYF | TGTGCCAGCAGTTCTGCTGCCCCTTCGGAGACCCAGTACTTC
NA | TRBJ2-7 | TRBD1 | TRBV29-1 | CSVEDQFRGREQYF | TGCAGCGTTGAAGATCAATTCAGGGGGCGGGAGCAGTACTTC
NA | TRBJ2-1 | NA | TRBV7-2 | CASSFSGPPYNEQFF | TGTGCCAGCAGCTTTAGCGGCCCCCCCTACAATGAGCAGTTCTTC
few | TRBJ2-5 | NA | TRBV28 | CAAEGRVLRPETQYF | TGTGCCGCGGAGGGTAGGGTCTTACGGCCAGAGACCCAGTACTTC